The rows below give T cell receptor beta chains drawn from one sample of a study of technical replicates of blood from a few donors. Assay used: immunoSEQ multiplex PCR; TCRdb lists only in-frame clones, some missing. The table has under 85,000 clones, roughly 90% seen once. Specimen: T cells isolated from PBMCs. These receptors all come from a human donor in good health. Each CDR3 is given without its conserved first and last residue. The order of the fields is clone size, CDR3 length, V gene, CDR3 protein. The listing skips clone size in some rows; elsewhere it reads once, few, many or a size class.

. | 14 | TRBV6-1 | ASSEAPGSSNQPQH
. | 11 | TRBV25-1 | ASSEHLNTEAF
. | 13 | TRBV19 | ASSYGQGAGYEQY
. | 9 | TRBV30 | AWSADNEQF
. | 13 | TRBV27 | ASSWGLAGASEQF
once | 13 | TRBV10-3 | AISETLLGLDTQY
. | 14 | TRBV23-1 | ASNPKRTGTNYGYT
. | 13 | TRBV19 | ASRQGDSSNQPQH
. | 12 | TRBV7-8 | ASSFSGREDTQY
once | 10 | TRBV6-5 | ASKTDYEGYT
. | 12 | TRBV14 | ASSQYGVSRGYT
. | 10 | TRBV6-5 | AYSGTGNEQY
. | 11 | TRBV30 | AWSAGGNQPQH
. | 9 | TRBV20-1 | SARDLTEAF
. | 12 | TRBV27 | ASSFAGNTGELF
. | 14 | TRBV5-6 | ASSLLMSAFSTEAF
. | 15 | TRBV19 | ASTLGTSGRLPDTQY
. | 12 | TRBV19 | ASRTGTGGSEQY
. | 14 | TRBV25-1 | ASSDSDTGGPETQY
. | 12 | TRBV15 | ATSSRSSGNTIY
. | 12 | TRBV7-3 | ASSPGVPPETQY
. | 13 | TRBV7-6 | ASSLGRQGRNGYT
. | 14 | TRBV7-8 | ASSVDRGRGDQPQH
. | 15 | TRBV5-1 | ASRSGTSGFSYNEQF
. | 14 | TRBV5-5 | ASSFNPTGISYEQY
once | 11 | TRBV10-2 | ASSGRYQETQY
. | 10 | TRBV7-3 | ASSFPLSEQY
. | 12 | TRBV27 | ASSRRERRDTQY
. | 13 | TRBV27 | ASSAGREIPYGYT
. | 11 | TRBV30 | AWEGQDKRSQY
. | 12 | TRBV6-1 | ASSTDRGWQPQH
. | 14 | TRBV4-3 | ASSQEASGAAYEQY
. | 12 | TRBV7-2 | ASSAGTAYNEQF
. | 16 | TRBV28 | ASSLLLLAGEGNNEQF
. | 12 | TRBV6-5 | ASSYGQGIDIQY
. | 12 | TRBV5-6 | ASSSGQGTYGYT
. | 11 | TRBV5-6 | ASSTTGTTEAF
. | 14 | TRBV5-4 | ASSLASEPWSNEQF
. | 13 | TRBV28 | ASTKGASGRDTQY
. | 9 | TRBV6-1 | ASQVGGQTF
. | 13 | TRBV6-1 | ASSEIGTGDEKLF
. | 11 | TRBV6-6 | ASSYSRTSGKF
. | 13 | TRBV6-5 | ASSTDRGGNQPQH
. | 12 | TRBV27 | ASSITGGGYEQY
. | 10 | TRBV27 | ASSSTGEGYT
few | 11 | TRBV27 | ASSPRLADEQY
once | 13 | TRBV5-1 | ASSPDSGLNNEQF
. | 11 | TRBV29-1 | SVDLGSDGEQF
. | 12 | TRBV7-2 | ASSLGRWGNEQY
. | 11 | TRBV7-3 | ASSSTGAWGYT
few | 13 | TRBV2 | ASSERGLGNTEAF
. | 11 | TRBV28 | ASYRAGRREAF
. | 11 | TRBV27 | ASSLSMRNEQF
. | 14 | TRBV27 | ASSPEIGQIGDTQY